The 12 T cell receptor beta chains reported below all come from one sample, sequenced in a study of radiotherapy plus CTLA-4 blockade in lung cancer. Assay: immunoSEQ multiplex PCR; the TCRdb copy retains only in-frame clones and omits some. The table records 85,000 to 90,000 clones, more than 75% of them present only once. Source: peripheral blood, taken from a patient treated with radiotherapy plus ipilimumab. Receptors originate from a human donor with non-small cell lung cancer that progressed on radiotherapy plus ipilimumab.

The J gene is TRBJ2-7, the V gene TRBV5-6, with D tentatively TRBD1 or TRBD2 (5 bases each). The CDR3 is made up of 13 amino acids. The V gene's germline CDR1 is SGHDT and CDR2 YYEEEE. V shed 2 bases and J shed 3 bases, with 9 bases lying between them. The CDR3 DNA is TGTGCCAGCAGCTTCCGGGGCGTCTACGAGCAGTACTTC. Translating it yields CASSFRGVYEQYF.

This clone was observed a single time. Written as DNA, the CDR3 is TGTGCCAGCATAAGGGGTGGCTCTGGAAACACCATATATTTT. This codes for CASIRGGSGNTIYF. This rearrangement joins TRBV2 to TRBJ1-3, with D possibly TRBD1 on 5 matching bases. The V gene's germline CDR1 is SNHLY and CDR2 FYNNEI. The ends were cut back, 7 bases at V and 0 bases at J, with 10 bases in the middle. CDR3 length: 14 residues.

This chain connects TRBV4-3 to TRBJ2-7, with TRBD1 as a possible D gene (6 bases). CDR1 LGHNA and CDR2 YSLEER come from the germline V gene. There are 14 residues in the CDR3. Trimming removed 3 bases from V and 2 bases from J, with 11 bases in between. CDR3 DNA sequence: TGCGCCAGCAGCCATCGGACAGTCGCCTACGAGCAGTACTTC. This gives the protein CASSHRTVAYEQYF.

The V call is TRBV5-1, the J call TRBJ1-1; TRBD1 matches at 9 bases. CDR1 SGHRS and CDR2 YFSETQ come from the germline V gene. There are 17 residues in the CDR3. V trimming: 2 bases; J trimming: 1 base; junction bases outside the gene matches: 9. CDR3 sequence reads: CASSFLGQGAKNTEAFF. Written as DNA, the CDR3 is TGCGCCAGCAGCTTTCTGGGACAGGGAGCTAAGAACACTGAAGCTTTCTTT.

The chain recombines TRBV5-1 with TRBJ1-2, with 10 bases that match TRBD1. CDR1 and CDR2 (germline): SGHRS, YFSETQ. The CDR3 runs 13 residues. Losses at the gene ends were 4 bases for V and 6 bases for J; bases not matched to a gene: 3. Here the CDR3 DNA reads TGCGCCAGCAGCGGCGGACAGGGGGATGGCTACACCTTC. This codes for CASSGGQGDGYTF. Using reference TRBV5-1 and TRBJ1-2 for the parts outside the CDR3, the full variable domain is KAGVTQTPRYLIKTRGQQVTLSCSPISGHRSVSWYQQTPGQGLQFLFEYFSETQRNKGNFPGRFSGRQFSNSRSEMNVSTLELGDSALYLCASSGGQGDGYTFGSGTRLTVV.

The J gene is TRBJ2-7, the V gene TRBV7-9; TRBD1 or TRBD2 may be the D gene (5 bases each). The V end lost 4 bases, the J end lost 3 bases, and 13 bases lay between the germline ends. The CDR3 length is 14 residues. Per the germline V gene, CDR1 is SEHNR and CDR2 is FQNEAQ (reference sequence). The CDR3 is CASSSSGTGYEQYF. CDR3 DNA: TGTGCCAGCAGCTCCTCCGGGACCGGCTACGAGCAGTACTTC.

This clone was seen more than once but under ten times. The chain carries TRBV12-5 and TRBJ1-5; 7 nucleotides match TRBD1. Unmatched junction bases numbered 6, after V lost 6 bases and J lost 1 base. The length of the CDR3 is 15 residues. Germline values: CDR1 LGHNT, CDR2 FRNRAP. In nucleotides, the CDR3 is TGTGCTAGTGGCCGGGGGGACAGCAGCAATCAGCCCCAGCATTTT. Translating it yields CASGRGDSSNQPQHF. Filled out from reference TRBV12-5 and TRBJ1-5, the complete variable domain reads DARVTQTPRHKVTEMGQEVTMRCQPILGHNTVFWYRQTMMQGLELLAYFRNRAPLDDSGMPKDRFSAEMPDATLATLKIQPSEPRDSAVYFCASGRGDSSNQPQHFGDGTRLSIL.

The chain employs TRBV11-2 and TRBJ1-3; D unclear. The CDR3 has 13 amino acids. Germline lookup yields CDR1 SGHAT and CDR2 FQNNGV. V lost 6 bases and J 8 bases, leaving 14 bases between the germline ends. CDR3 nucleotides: TGTGCCAGCAGGGGCCGCGGAGTGGACACCATATATTTT. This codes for CASRGRGVDTIYF.

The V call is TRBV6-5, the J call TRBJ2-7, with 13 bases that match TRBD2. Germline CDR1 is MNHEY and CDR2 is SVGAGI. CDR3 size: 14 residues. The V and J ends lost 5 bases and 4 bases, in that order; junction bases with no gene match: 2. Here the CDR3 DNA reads TGTGCCAGCAGTCGGACTAGCGGGAGTTACGAGCAGTACTTC. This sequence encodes CASSRTSGSYEQYF.

CDR3 in amino acids: CASGLEGLGTEAFF. CDR3 sequence (DNA): TGTGCTAGTGGTTTGGAGGGGCTTGGGACTGAAGCTTTCTTT. The rearrangement links TRBV12-5 to TRBJ1-1, with a tentative D call TRBD1 (5 bases). This CDR3 comprises 14 residues. Germline loops: CDR1 LGHNT, CDR2 FRNRAP. V lost 1 base to trimming and J lost 5 bases, with 11 bases between them.

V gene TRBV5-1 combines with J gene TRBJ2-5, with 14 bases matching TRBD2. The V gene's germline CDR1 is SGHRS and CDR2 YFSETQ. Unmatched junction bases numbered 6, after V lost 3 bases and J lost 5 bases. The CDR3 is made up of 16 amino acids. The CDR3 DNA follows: TGCGCCAGCAGCTACGGACTAGCGGGGGGATCCGAGACCCAGTACTTC. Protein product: CASSYGLAGGSETQYF.

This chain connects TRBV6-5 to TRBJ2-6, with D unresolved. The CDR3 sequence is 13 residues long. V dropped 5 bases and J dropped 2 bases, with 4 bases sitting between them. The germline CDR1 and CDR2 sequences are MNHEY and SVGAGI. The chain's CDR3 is CASSRTGANVLTF. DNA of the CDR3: TGTGCCAGCAGTAGAACTGGGGCCAACGTCCTGACTTTC.